A selection of T cell receptor beta chains follows, all from one sample in a study of T cells in localized non-small cell lung cancer. Clones were read by immunoSEQ multiplex PCR, and TCRdb kept only the in-frame ones, dropping some. This sample has 25,000 to 35,000 clones; about 92% occur once, and the top ten carry 1.1%. The source material was peripheral blood, sampled before any cancer treatment. Receptor source: a woman aged 40-69 years with stage I lung adenocarcinoma. CDR3s include the opening cysteine and the closing phenylalanine or tryptophan. A D gene is named only where the DNA matches it firmly. Some rows have no size entry. The others give once, few or many, or a class for an expanded clone.

v_gene	j_gene	len	abundance	d_gene	CDR3nt	CDR3aa
TRBV2	TRBJ1-6	13	few	.	TGTGCCAGCAGTGAGACAGCTCATTCACCCCTCCACTTT	CASSETAHSPLHF
TRBV4-1	TRBJ1-2	13	.	.	TGCGCCAGCAGCCAAGTGGGAGGGGACGGCTACACCTTC	CASSQVGGDGYTF
TRBV5-4	TRBJ2-1	15	.	.	TGTGCCAGCAGCTTGGACAGGGGAGGGTACAATGAGCAGTTCTTC	CASSLDRGGYNEQFF
TRBV7-2	TRBJ2-1	14	few	TRBD2	TGTGCCAGCAGCTCTAGCGGGGGCTACAATGAGCAGTTCTTC	CASSSSGGYNEQFF
TRBV28	TRBJ1-2	13	.	.	TGTGCCAGCAGAGGGAAGGGGCGCTATGGCTACACCTTC	CASRGKGRYGYTF
TRBV6-5	TRBJ1-2	14	.	.	TGTGCCAGCAGGCCGACTGCCTCGGTCTATGGCTACACCTTC	CASRPTASVYGYTF
TRBV10-3	TRBJ1-5	14	.	.	TGTGCCATCAGTGAGTCGGATTCGGATCAGCCCCAGCATTTT	CAISESDSDQPQHF
TRBV5-4	TRBJ2-1	13	.	.	TGTGCCAGCAGCTTTATAGGGGAGGATGAGCAGTTCTTC	CASSFIGEDEQFF
TRBV14	TRBJ1-2	12	.	.	TGTGCCAGCAGCCCTTCTTTCTATGGCTACACCTTC	CASSPSFYGYTF
TRBV27	TRBJ1-5	15	.	.	TGTGCCAGCAGTTTACAGGGGCAAAGCAATCAGCCCCAGCATTTT	CASSLQGQSNQPQHF
TRBV5-4	TRBJ1-2	12	.	.	TGTGCCAGCAGCTTGGAAGGTTATGGCTACACCTTC	CASSLEGYGYTF
TRBV6-5	TRBJ2-2	15	.	.	TGTGCCAGCAGGCGGGTCCAAACTAACACCGGGGAGCTGTTTTTT	CASRRVQTNTGELFF
TRBV19	TRBJ1-4	14	.	.	TGTGCCAGTAGTGACCAGGGTGCTAATGAAAAACTGTTTTTT	CASSDQGANEKLFF
TRBV7-9	TRBJ2-6	18	.	TRBD1	TGTGCCAGCAGCTTCGGGACAGGGGGCGGCTCTGGGGCCAACGTCCTGACTTTC	CASSFGTGGGSGANVLTF
TRBV13	TRBJ2-7	15	.	TRBD1	TGTGCCAGCAGCATAGCACAGGGGGGTCTCGACGAGCAGTACTTC	CASSIAQGGLDEQYF
TRBV19	TRBJ1-5	12	.	.	TGTGCCAGTCGAGAGGGTCCTCAGCCCCAGCATTTT	CASREGPQPQHF
TRBV2	TRBJ1-2	11	.	.	TGTGCCAGCAGTCGGGACACGGGCTACACCTTC	CASSRDTGYTF
TRBV15	TRBJ1-1	15	.	.	TGTGCCACCAGCAGAGGAGGGGAGGCTAACACTGAAGCTTTCTTT	CATSRGGEANTEAFF
TRBV2	TRBJ1-5	13	.	.	TGTGCCAGCAGCGGTGGGGGGTACCAGCCCCAGCATTTT	CASSGGGYQPQHF
TRBV6-5	TRBJ1-5	15	.	.	TGTGCCAGCAGTTACTCGAGAGACCGCAATCAGCCCCAGCATTTT	CASSYSRDRNQPQHF
TRBV7-2	TRBJ1-1	12	.	TRBD1	TGTGCCAGCAGTCGACAGGGGTGGGAAGCTTTCTTT	CASSRQGWEAFF
TRBV5-1	TRBJ1-1	15	.	.	TGCGCCAGCAGCCTCCCCGCGACAGGCCAAATTGAAGCTTTCTTT	CASSLPATGQIEAFF
TRBV5-1	TRBJ2-7	14	few	.	TGCGCCAGCAGCTTTGGTACAGGGATTGCCGAGCAGTACTTC	CASSFGTGIAEQYF
TRBV7-8	TRBJ2-1	14	.	.	TGTGCCAGCCGAGGAGGGATCTCCTACAATGAGCAGTTCTTC	CASRGGISYNEQFF
TRBV18	TRBJ1-1	13	.	.	TGTGCCAGCTCACCTGCCTGGGGCACTGAAGCTTTCTTT	CASSPAWGTEAFF
TRBV19	TRBJ2-5	14	.	TRBD1	TGTGCCAGTAGTACAGGACAGGGTGACGGGACCCAGTACTTC	CASSTGQGDGTQYF
TRBV18	TRBJ1-2	14	.	.	TGTGCCAGCTCACCGACACAAACTAACTATGGCTACACCTTC	CASSPTQTNYGYTF
TRBV4-1	TRBJ1-4	13	.	.	TGCGCCAGCAGCCAGCAAGCGAGAGAAAAACTGTTTTTT	CASSQQAREKLFF
TRBV19	TRBJ1-6	15	.	.	TGTGCCAGTAGTATAGGTTCCCCAACTGGTTCACCCCTCCACTTT	CASSIGSPTGSPLHF